The 14 T cell receptor beta chains given below trace back to one sample, sequenced in a study of cytomegalovirus exposure and HLA in healthy donors. Assay used: immunoSEQ multiplex PCR; TCRdb lists only in-frame clones, some missing. The data contain roughly 120,000 clones, roughly nine tenths of them seen just once; the ten biggest clones take up about 4.5%. The sequenced material came from PBMCs. These receptors were collected from a man between 18 and 35 years old in good health and CMV-seropositive.

The chain combines TRBV10-1 with TRBJ2-1; tentatively, D is TRBD1 (5 bases). Trimming stripped 5 bases from V and 5 bases from J, with 7 bases between. In germline, CDR1 is WNHNN, CDR2 SYGVQD (reference sequence). The CDR3 length is 12 residues. In DNA form, the CDR3 reads TGCGCCAGCAGTCCAGGGAACAATGAGCAGTTCTTC. Protein product: CASSPGNNEQFF.

In this sample, this clone turned up a few times. The chain couples TRBV7-9 to TRBJ2-3; 9 bases line up with TRBD1. This CDR3 is 14 amino acids long. Germline assignment: CDR1 SEHNR and CDR2 FQNEAQ (reference sequence). J gave up 6 bases and V 4 bases, and 5 bases lay outside the gene matches. DNA for the CDR3: TGTGCCAGCAGCTCATGGACAGGGGCGGATACGCAGTATTTT. It specifies CASSSWTGADTQYF.

This clone came up once. V and J are TRBV4-1 and TRBJ2-3, with TRBD2 matching over 10 bases. J lost 6 bases, V lost 3 bases, and 15 bases had no gene match. CDR1 MGHRA and CDR2 YSYEKL come from the germline V gene. CDR3 length: 18 residues. The CDR3 DNA is TGCGCCAGCAGCCATGTTAGCGGGGGGCTTCGAATAAGGGATACGCAGTATTTT. Its translation: CASSHVSGGLRIRDTQYF.

The chain combines TRBV4-1 with TRBJ2-7, with TRBD1 matching over 7 bases. In germline, CDR1 is MGHRA, CDR2 YSYEKL. CDR3 length: 19 amino acids. J was trimmed by 4 bases and V by 0 bases; bases with no gene match: 18. CDR3 sequence: CASSQDRNSGATGAYEQYF. The CDR3 region has the DNA TGCGCCAGCAGCCAAGATAGAAACTCAGGAGCTACAGGGGCGTACGAGCAGTACTTC.

V is TRBV27 and J is TRBJ2-2; 8 bases fit TRBD2. The trim removed 1 base at V and 1 base at J, leaving 8 bases unmatched. Germline V gene lookup returns CDR1 MNHEY and CDR2 SMNVEV (reference sequence). This CDR3 region has 18 residues. The CDR3, as DNA: TGTGCCAGCAGTTTATTTGGAGCGGGGGAGATGAACACCGGGGAGCTGTTTTTT. Translation: CASSLFGAGEMNTGELFF.

The gene calls are TRBV5-1 and TRBJ1-1; D perhaps matches TRBD1 (6 bases). Germline V CDR1 and CDR2: SGHRS, YFSETQ. This CDR3 has 12 residues. Trimming shortened V by 0 bases and J by 11 bases, and 11 bases separated the two germline ends. CDR3 in amino acids: CASSLAGGLAFF. CDR3 nucleotide sequence: TGCGCCAGCAGCTTGGCCGGGGGGCTGGCTTTCTTT. The variable domain in full, completed from reference TRBV5-1 and TRBJ1-1, reads KAGVTQTPRYLIKTRGQQVTLSCSPISGHRSVSWYQQTPGQGLQFLFEYFSETQRNKGNFPGRFSGRQFSNSRSEMNVSTLELGDSALYLCASSLAGGLAFFGQGTRLTVV.

This clone was seen only once. J is TRBJ1-1 and V is TRBV28; maybe TRBD1 (5 bases). This CDR3 contains 15 residues. Germline CDR1 MDHEN, CDR2 SYDVKM. V was shortened by 3 bases and J by 3 bases, with 14 bases between the two germline ends. The CDR3: CASSFSGKWDTEAFF. CDR3 nucleotides: TGTGCCAGCAGTTTTTCAGGGAAGTGGGACACTGAAGCTTTCTTT.

The rearrangement links TRBV19 to TRBJ2-4, with 7 bases matching TRBD1. The CDR3 is 15 amino acids. V was clipped by 4 bases and J by 2 bases; unmatched bases: 5. CDR1 LNHDA and CDR2 SQIVND come from the germline V gene (reference sequence). The CDR3 sequence: CASSNQGEPKNIQYF. CDR3 DNA sequence: TGTGCCAGTAGTAATCAGGGGGAACCCAAAAACATTCAGTACTTC.

The rearrangement links TRBV7-9 to TRBJ2-7; D is ambiguous. CDR1 and CDR2 from the germline V gene are SEHNR and FQNEAQ (reference sequence). Trimming stripped 5 bases from V and 2 bases from J, with 7 bases between. The CDR3 consists of 12 residues. CDR3 DNA sequence: TGTGCCAGCAGCACGAGCGCCTACGAGCAGTACTTC. It encodes CASSTSAYEQYF.

This clone appeared once. The CDR3 DNA reads TGCAGCGTTGAAGGGGCTAGCGGGGGAGCCCGCAATGAGCAGTTCTTC. This translates into CSVEGASGGARNEQFF. This chain joins TRBV29-1 and TRBJ2-1; 10 bases match TRBD2. Losses at the gene ends were 1 base for V and 6 bases for J; bases not matched to a gene: 9. The CDR3 has 16 amino acids. In germline, CDR1 is SQVTM, CDR2 ANQGSEA.

The chain couples TRBV6-1 to TRBJ1-5; D may be TRBD1 (5 bases). Trimming removed 2 bases at V and 0 bases at J, with 11 bases between. This CDR3 contains 16 residues. Germline V gene sequence: CDR1 MNHNS, CDR2 SASEGT. CDR3 sequence (DNA): TGTGCCAGCAGTGAAAGGGGTGTCTATAGCAATCAGCCCCAGCATTTT. Translating it yields CASSERGVYSNQPQHF.

This clone was seen a handful of times. CDR3 nucleotide sequence: TGTGCCAGCAGTGTGGGGACAGGGGCGTCACCCCTCCACTTT. Translated, it gives CASSVGTGASPLHF. The V call is TRBV2, the J call TRBJ1-6, with 10 positions matching TRBD1. In germline, CDR1 is SNHLY, CDR2 FYNNEI. CDR3 length: 14 residues. With 4 bases clipped from V and 10 bases from J, the junction kept 4 bases outside the gene matches.

The rearrangement joins TRBV7-9 to TRBJ1-3, with D possibly being TRBD1 (6 bases). Germline V CDR1 and CDR2: SEHNR, FQNEAQ (reference sequence). V was cut by 5 bases and J by 4 bases, with 18 bases left in between. The CDR3 runs to 16 residues. The CDR3 spells CASSPPGGKPGNTIYF. DNA for the CDR3: TGTGCCAGCAGCCCGCCGGGGGGCAAACCCGGAAACACCATATATTTT.

V usage is TRBV5-3 and J usage is TRBJ1-1; D ambiguous. TRBV5-3 is treated as an ORF (open reading frame) with a function not yet certain. V was pared by 0 bases and J by 7 bases, with 7 bases between. The CDR3 length is 12 residues. The CDR3 is CARSLEWSEAFF. The CDR3 DNA follows: TGTGCCAGAAGCTTGGAGTGGAGTGAAGCTTTCTTT.